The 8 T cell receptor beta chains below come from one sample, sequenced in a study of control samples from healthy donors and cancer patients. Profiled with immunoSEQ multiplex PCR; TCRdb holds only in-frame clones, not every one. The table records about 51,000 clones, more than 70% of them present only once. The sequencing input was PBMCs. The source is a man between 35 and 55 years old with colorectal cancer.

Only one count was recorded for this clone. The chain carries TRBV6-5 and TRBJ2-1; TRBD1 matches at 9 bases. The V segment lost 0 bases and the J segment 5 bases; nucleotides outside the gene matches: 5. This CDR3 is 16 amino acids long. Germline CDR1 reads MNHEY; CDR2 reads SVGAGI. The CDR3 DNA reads TGTGCCAGCAGTTACTCAGCGGGACAGGGCCACAATGAGCAGTTCTTC. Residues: CASSYSAGQGHNEQFF.

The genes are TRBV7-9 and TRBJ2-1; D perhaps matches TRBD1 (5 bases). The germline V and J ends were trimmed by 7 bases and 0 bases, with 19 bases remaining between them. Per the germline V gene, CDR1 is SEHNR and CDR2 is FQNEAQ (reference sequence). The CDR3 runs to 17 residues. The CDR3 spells CASTDRGILSSYNEQFF. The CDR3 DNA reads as TGTGCCAGCACCGATAGGGGAATCCTAAGCTCCTACAATGAGCAGTTCTTC.

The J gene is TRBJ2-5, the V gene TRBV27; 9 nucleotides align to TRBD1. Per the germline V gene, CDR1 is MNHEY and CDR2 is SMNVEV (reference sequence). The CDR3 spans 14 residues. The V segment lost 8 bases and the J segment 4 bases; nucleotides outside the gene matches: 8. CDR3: CASRNRGRGETQYF. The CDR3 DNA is TGTGCCAGCCGAAACAGGGGGCGCGGAGAGACCCAGTACTTC.

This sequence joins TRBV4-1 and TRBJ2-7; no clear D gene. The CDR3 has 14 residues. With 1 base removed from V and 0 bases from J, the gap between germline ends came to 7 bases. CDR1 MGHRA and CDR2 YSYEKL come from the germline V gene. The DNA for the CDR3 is TGCGCCAGCAGCCAAGTTGCGAACTCCTACGAGCAGTACTTC. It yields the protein CASSQVANSYEQYF.

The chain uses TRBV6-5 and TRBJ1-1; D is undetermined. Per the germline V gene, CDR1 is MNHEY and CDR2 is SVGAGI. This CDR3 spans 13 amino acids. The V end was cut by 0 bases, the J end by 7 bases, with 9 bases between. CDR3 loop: CASSYSTGIEAFF. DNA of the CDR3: TGTGCCAGCAGTTACTCCACTGGGATTGAAGCTTTCTTT.

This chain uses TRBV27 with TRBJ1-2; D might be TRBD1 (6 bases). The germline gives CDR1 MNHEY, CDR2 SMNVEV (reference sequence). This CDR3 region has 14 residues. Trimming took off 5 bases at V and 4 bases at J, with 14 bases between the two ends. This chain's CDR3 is CASSPRTVSYGYTF. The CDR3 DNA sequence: TGTGCCAGCAGTCCGCGGACAGTTTCCTATGGCTACACCTTC.

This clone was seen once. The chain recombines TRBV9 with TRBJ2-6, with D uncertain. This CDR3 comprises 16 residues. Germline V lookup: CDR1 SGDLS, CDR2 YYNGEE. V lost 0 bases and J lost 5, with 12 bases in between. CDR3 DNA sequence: TGTGCCAGCAGCGTAGGGGTCTCCTCCTGGGCCAACGTCCTGACTTTC. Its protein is CASSVGVSSWANVLTF.

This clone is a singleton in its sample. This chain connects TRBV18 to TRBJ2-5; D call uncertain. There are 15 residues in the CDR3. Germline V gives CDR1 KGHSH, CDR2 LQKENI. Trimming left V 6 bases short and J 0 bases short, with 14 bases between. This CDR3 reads CASSPNGFYQETQYF. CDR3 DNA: TGTGCCAGCTCGCCTAATGGGTTCTACCAAGAGACCCAGTACTTC. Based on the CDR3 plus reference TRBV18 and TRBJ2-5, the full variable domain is NAGVMQNPRHLVRRRGQEARLRCSPMKGHSHVYWYRQLPEEGLKFMVYLQKENIIDESGMPKERFSAEFPKEGPSILRIQQVVRGDSAAYFCASSPNGFYQETQYFGPGTRLLVL.